Listed here are 5 T cell receptor beta chains from one sample, sequenced in a study of response to subunit inactivated influenza vaccine. MiXCR was run by TCRdb on the RT-PCR reads, yielding one entry per CDR3 protein. The table has roughly 780,000 distinct CDR3 sequences, around 20% seen once. The sequences come from PBMCs from blood, collected around 5 days after vaccination. The origin of the receptors is a man in his fifties who received an inactivated influenza vaccine.

J is TRBJ2-7 and V is TRBV6-5, with a possible D match to TRBD1 (5 bases). V shed 0 bases and J shed 0 bases, with 15 bases lying between them. The CDR3 has 17 amino acids. Germline loops: CDR1 MNHEY, CDR2 SVGAGI. In nucleotides, the CDR3 is TGTGCCAGCAGTTACTCGATCGCCCAGGGCAGCTCCTACGAGCAGTACTTC. As protein: CASSYSIAQGSSYEQYF.

There are a few counts of this clonotype. This chain's CDR3 is CASSAWGQGGQPQHF. The CDR3 nucleotides are TGTGCCAGCAGTGCATGGGGACAGGGTGGGCAGCCCCAGCATTTT. The V and J genes are TRBV28 and TRBJ1-5; 9 nucleotides agree with TRBD1. V lost 5 bases to trimming and J lost 7 bases; unmatched junction nucleotides: 9. This CDR3 contains 15 residues. The V gene's germline CDR1 is MDHEN and CDR2 SYDVKM.

This clonotype appeared many times. The chain joins TRBV29-1 to TRBJ1-5; no reliable D call. Trimming removed 4 bases from V and 0 bases from J, with 7 bases in between. From germline, CDR1 is SQVTM and CDR2 ANQGSEA. This CDR3 region has 13 residues. The CDR3 DNA reads TGCAGCGTTGGGGAGAATAGCAATCAGCCCCAGCATTTT. It translates to CSVGENSNQPQHF.

This chain joins TRBV13 and TRBJ2-1; a weak D match, TRBD2 (5 bases). The germline gives CDR1 PRHDT, CDR2 FYEKMQ (reference sequence). The CDR3 length is 15 residues. The V end lost 6 bases, the J end lost 6 bases, and 18 bases lay between the germline ends. In nucleotides, the CDR3 is TGTGCCAGCAGTTTTTTTACGGGAAACAGCAATGAGCAGTTCTTC. Protein product: CASSFFTGNSNEQFF. The variable domain in full, completed from reference TRBV13 and TRBJ2-1, reads AAGVIQSPRHLIKEKRETATLKCYPIPRHDTVYWYQQGPGQDPQFLISFYEKMQSDKGSIPDRFSAQQFSDYHSELNMSSLELGDSALYFCASSFFTGNSNEQFFGPGTRLTVL.

This clonotype was found a few times. The chain has TRBV30 and TRBJ2-2; possibly TRBD1 for D (6 bases). V shed 2 bases and J shed 6 bases, with 13 bases lying between them. Germline CDR1 GTSNPN, CDR2 SVGIG (reference sequence). The CDR3 contains 14 residues. DNA for the CDR3: TGTGCCTGGAGTCGAAAGGGGGACGCCGGGGAGCTGTTTTTT. It yields the protein CAWSRKGDAGELFF.